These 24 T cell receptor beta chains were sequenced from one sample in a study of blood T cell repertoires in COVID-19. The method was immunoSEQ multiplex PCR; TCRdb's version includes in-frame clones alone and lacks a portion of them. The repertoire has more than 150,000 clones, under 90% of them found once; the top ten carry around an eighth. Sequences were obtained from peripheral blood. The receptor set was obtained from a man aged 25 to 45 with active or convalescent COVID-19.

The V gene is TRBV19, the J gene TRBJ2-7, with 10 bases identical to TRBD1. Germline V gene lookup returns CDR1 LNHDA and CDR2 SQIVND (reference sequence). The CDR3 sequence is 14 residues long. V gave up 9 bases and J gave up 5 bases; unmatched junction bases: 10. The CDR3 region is CASREGQGSDEQYF. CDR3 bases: TGTGCCAGCCGTGAGGGACAGGGGAGCGACGAGCAGTACTTC.

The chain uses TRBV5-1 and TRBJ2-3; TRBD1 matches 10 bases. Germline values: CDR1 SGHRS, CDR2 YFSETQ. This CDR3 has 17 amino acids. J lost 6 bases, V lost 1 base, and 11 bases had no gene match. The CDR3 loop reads CASSLRDRGSSMDTQYF. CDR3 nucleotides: TGCGCCAGCAGCTTGCGGGACAGGGGAAGCTCGATGGATACGCAGTATTTT.

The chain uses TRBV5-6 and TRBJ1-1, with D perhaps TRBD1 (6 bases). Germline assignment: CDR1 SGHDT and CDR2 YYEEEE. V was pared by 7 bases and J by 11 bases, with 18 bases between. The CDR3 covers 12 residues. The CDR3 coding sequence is TGTGCCAGCTCCCTAAGGGGGGGGGAGGCTTTCTTT. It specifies CASSLRGGEAFF.

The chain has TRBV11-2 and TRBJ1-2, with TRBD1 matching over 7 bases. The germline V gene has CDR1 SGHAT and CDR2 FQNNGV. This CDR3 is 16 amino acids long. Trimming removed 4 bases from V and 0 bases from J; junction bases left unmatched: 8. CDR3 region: CASSSQQGPPNYGYTF. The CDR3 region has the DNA TGTGCCAGCAGCTCCCAACAGGGGCCCCCTAACTATGGCTACACCTTC.

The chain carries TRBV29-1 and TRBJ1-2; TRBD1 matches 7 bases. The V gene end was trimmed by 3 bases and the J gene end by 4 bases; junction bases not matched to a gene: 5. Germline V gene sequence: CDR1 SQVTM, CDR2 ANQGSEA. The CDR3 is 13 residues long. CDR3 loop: CSVEGQQFYGYTF. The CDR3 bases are TGCAGCGTTGAGGGACAGCAGTTCTATGGCTACACCTTC.

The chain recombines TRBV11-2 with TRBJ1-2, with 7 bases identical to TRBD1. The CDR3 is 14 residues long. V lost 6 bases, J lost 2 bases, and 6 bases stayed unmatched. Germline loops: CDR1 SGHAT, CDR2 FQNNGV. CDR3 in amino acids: CASRMTGTNYGYTF. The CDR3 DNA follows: TGTGCCAGCAGGATGACAGGGACCAACTATGGCTACACCTTC. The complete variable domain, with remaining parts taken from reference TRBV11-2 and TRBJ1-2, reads EAGVAQSPRYKIIEKRQSVAFWCNPISGHATLYWYQQILGQGPKLLIQFQNNGVVDDSQLPKDRFSAERLKGVDSTLKIQPAKLEDSAVYLCASRMTGTNYGYTFGSGTRLTVV.

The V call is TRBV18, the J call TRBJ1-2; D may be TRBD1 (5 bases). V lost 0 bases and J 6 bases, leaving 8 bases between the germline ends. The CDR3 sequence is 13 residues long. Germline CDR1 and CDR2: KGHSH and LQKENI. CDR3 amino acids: CASSPPIRDGYTF. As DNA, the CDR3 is TGTGCCAGCTCACCACCGATCAGGGATGGCTACACCTTC.

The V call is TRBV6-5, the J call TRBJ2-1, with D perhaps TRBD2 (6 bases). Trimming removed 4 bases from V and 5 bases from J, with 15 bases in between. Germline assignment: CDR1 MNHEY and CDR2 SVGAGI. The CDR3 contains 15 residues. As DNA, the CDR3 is TGTGCCAGCAGTTCCACCCGGACTACGAACAATGAGCAGTTCTTC. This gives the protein CASSSTRTTNNEQFF.

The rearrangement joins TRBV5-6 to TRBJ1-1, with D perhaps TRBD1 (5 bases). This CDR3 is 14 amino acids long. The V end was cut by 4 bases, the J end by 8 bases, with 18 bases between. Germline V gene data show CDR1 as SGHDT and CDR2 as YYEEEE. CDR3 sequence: CASSLGTVPVEAFF. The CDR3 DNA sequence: TGTGCCAGCAGCCTTGGGACTGTCCCCGTGGAAGCTTTCTTT.

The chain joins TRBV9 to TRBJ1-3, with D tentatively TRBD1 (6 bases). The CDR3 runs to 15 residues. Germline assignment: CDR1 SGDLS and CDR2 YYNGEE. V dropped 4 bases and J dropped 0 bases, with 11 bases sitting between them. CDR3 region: CASSPLRGSGNTIYF. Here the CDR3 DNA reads TGTGCCAGCAGCCCTCTCAGGGGCTCTGGAAACACCATATATTTT.

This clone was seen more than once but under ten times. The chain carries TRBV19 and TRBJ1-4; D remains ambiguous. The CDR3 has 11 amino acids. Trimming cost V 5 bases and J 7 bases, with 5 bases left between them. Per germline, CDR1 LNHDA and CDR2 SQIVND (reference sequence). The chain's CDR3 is CASSDSEKLFF. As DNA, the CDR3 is TGTGCCAGTAGTGACTCTGAAAAACTGTTTTTT.

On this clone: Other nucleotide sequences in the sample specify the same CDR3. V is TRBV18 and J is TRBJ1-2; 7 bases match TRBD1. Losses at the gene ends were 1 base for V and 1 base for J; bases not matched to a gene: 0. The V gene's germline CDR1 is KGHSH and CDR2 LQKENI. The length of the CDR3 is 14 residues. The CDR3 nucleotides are TGTGCCAGCTCACCACGGGACAGTAACTATGGCTACACCTTC. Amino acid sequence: CASSPRDSNYGYTF. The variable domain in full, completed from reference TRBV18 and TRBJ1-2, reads NAGVMQNPRHLVRRRGQEARLRCSPMKGHSHVYWYRQLPEEGLKFMVYLQKENIIDESGMPKERFSAEFPKEGPSILRIQQVVRGDSAAYFCASSPRDSNYGYTFGSGTRLTVV.

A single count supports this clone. CDR3 bases: TGTGCCAGCAGCCCGCGGACTGGGAGCTCCTACAATGAGCAGTTCTTC. Amino acid sequence: CASSPRTGSSYNEQFF. The chain is built from TRBV3-1 (or the pseudogene TRBV3-2) and TRBJ2-1; D may be TRBD2 (5 bases). The germline gives CDR1 LGHDT, CDR2 YNNKEL (reference sequence). This CDR3 region has 16 residues. V was cut by 4 bases and J by 0 bases, with 13 bases left in between.

CDR3 in DNA: TGTGCCAGCAGTGGAGGGCCCTACAATGAGCAGTTCTTC. Translated, it gives CASSGGPYNEQFF. This chain connects TRBV2 to TRBJ2-1; a possible D gene is TRBD2 (5 bases). CDR3 length: 13 residues. With 4 bases removed from V and 2 bases from J, the gap between germline ends came to 6 bases. Looked up from germline, CDR1 is SNHLY and CDR2 is FYNNEI. Combining the CDR3 with reference TRBV2 and TRBJ2-1 gives the whole variable domain EPEVTQTPSHQVTQMGQEVILRCVPISNHLYFYWYRQILGQKVEFLVSFYNNEISEKSEIFDDQFSVERPDGSNFTLKIRSTKLEDSAMYFCASSGGPYNEQFFGPGTRLTVL.

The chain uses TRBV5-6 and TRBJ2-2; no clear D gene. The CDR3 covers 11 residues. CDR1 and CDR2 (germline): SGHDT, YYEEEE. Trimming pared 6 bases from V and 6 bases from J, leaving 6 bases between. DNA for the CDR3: TGTGCCAGCATATCTTCCGGGGAGCTGTTTTTT. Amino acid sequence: CASISSGELFF.

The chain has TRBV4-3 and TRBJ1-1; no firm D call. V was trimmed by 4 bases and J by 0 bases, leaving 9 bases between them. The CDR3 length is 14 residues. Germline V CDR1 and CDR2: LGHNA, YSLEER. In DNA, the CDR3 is TGCGCCAGCAGCCCGCGCAGGTTGAACACTGAAGCTTTCTTT. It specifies CASSPRRLNTEAFF.

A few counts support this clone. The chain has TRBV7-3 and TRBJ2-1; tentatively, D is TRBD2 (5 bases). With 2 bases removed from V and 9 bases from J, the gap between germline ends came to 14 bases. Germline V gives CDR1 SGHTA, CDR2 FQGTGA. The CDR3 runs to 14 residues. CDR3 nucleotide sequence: TGTGCCAGCAGCTTATCGGGATCTACAAGTGAGCAGTTCTTC. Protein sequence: CASSLSGSTSEQFF.

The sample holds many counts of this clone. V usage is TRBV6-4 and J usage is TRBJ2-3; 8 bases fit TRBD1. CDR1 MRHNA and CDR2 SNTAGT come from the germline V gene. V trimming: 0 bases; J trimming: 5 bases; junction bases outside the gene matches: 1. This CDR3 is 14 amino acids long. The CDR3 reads CASSDSTGVDTQYF. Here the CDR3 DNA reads TGTGCCAGCAGTGACTCGACAGGGGTAGATACGCAGTATTTT.

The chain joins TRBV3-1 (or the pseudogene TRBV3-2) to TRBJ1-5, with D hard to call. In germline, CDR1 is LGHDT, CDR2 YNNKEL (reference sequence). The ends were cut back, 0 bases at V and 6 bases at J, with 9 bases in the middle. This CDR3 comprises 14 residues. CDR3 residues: CASSQEGTAQPQHF. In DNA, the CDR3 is TGTGCCAGCAGCCAAGAGGGTACAGCTCAGCCCCAGCATTTT.

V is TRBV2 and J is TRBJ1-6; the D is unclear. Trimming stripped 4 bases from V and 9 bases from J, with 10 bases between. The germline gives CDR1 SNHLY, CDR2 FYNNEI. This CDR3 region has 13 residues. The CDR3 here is CASSVSQISPLHF. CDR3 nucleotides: TGTGCCAGCAGTGTCTCACAGATTTCACCCCTCCACTTT.

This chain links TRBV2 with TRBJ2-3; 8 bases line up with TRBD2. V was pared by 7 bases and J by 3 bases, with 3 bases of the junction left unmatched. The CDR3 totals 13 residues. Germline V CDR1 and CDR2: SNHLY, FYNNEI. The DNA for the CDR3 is TGTGCCAGCACGGGACTAGGGACAGATACGCAGTATTTT. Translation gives CASTGLGTDTQYF.

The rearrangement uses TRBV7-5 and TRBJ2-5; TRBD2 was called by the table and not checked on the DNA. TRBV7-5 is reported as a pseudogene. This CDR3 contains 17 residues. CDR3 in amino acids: CVRSLALSGGPQETQYF. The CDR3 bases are TGTGTCAGAAGCTTAGCCCTAAGCGGGGGGCCGCAAGAGACCCAGTACTTC.

The CDR3 reads CASSETGGRGYTF. In DNA, the CDR3 is TGTGCCAGCAGTGAAACAGGGGGCAGGGGCTACACCTTC. V gene TRBV5-6 combines with J gene TRBJ1-2; 9 positions match TRBD1. Trimming cost V 5 bases and J 8 bases; bases outside gene matches: 7. Germline assignment: CDR1 SGHDT and CDR2 YYEEEE. This CDR3 is 13 amino acids long.

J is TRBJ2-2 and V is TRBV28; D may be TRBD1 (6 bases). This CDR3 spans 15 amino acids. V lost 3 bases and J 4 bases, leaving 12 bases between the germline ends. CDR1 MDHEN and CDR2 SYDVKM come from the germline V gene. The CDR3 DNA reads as TGTGCCAGCAGTTTGGCAGGGGTGGGCACCGGGGAGCTGTTTTTT. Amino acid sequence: CASSLAGVGTGELFF.